This is a list of T cell receptor beta chains from one sample in a study of T cell responses to AZD1222 COVID-19 vaccine. Data came from immunoSEQ multiplex PCR; TCRdb stores just in-frame clones and leaves some out. Of roughly 100,000 clones listed, 93% are singletons. The sequencing used peripheral blood, collected on day 0 of AZD1222 vaccination. These TCRs come from an adult in good health. The CDR3 runs from the conserved cysteine through the conserved F or W. D genes are given only for firm matches. Size values are once, few and many counts, or a class for expanded clones, and some rows have none.

clone_size j_call d_call v_call cdr3_nt cdr3_aa
- TRBJ1-5 - TRBV9 TGTGCCAGCAGCGCCGACCTTGGGCAGCCCCAGCATTTT CASSADLGQPQHF
once TRBJ2-1 TRBD2 TRBV5-1 TGCGCCAGCAGCTTGGCGGGACTAAACAATGAGCAGTTCTTC CASSLAGLNNEQFF
few TRBJ2-7 - TRBV2 TGTGCCATCACCATCACAGGTACCTACGAGCAGTACTTC CAITITGTYEQYF
- TRBJ1-1 - TRBV27 TGTGCCAGCAGTCCACGCGGCGGATTGAACACTGAAGCTTTCTTT CASSPRGGLNTEAFF
- TRBJ2-5 TRBD1 TRBV28 TGTGCCAGCAGTTTAGGGACAGGGCGCCAAGAGACCCAGTACTTC CASSLGTGRQETQYF
- TRBJ1-2 - TRBV6-5 TGTGCCAGCAGTTACGCCTGGGGGGGTGTGAACTATGGCTACACCTTC CASSYAWGGVNYGYTF
- TRBJ1-1 - TRBV7-9 TGTGCCAGCAGCCTGGGACCGCTTTCTGAAGCTTTCTTT CASSLGPLSEAFF
- TRBJ2-1 TRBD2 TRBV27 TGTGCCAGCAGTTTCCTAGCGGGGGAAAACAATGAGCAGTTCTTC CASSFLAGENNEQFF
- TRBJ2-1 - TRBV12-3/TRBV12-4 TGTGCCAGCAGTTTCCTTACGGAACCGCAGTTCTTC CASSFLTEPQFF
- TRBJ2-2 TRBD2 TRBV9 TGTGCCAGCAGCGTAGCTCTAGCGGGAGGGGCGAGCACCGGGGAGCTGTTTTTT CASSVALAGGASTGELFF
- TRBJ2-1 - TRBV6-5 TGTGCCAGCAAGACTAGGAGGTCCTACAATGAGCAGTTCTTC CASKTRRSYNEQFF
- TRBJ2-7 - TRBV10-3 TGTGCCATCAGTGGCCCAGGGCACGACTCCTACGAGCAGTACTTC CAISGPGHDSYEQYF
- TRBJ2-7 - TRBV11-2 TGTGCCAGCAGCCCATCGGGGGTTTACGAGCAGTACTTC CASSPSGVYEQYF
- TRBJ1-2 TRBD1 TRBV9 TGTGCCAGCAGCATAGGGACAGCAGTCGGCTACACCTTC CASSIGTAVGYTF
- TRBJ2-5 - TRBV6-1 TGTGCCAGCAGTGAGACAGGCCAAGAGACCCAGTACTTC CASSETGQETQYF
- TRBJ2-2 TRBD1 TRBV7-6 TGTGCCAGCACCGTGACAGGGGGAGCGAACACCGGGGAGCTGTTTTTT CASTVTGGANTGELFF
- TRBJ2-1 - TRBV27 TGTGCCAGCAGTTTATCTAGGGGCTTATACAATGAGCAGTTCTTC CASSLSRGLYNEQFF
- TRBJ2-3 - TRBV7-2 TGTGCCAGCAGCCCCGATAGGGGGAGGGCCGGCGATACGCAGTATTTT CASSPDRGRAGDTQYF
- TRBJ2-3 TRBD1 TRBV6-1 TGTGCCAGCAGTGAAAGGACAGGGGGCCCAGATACGCAGTATTTT CASSERTGGPDTQYF
- TRBJ2-7 TRBD1 TRBV6-5 TGTGCCAGCAGCCGCGACAGGGGGAGCTCCTACGAGCAGTACTTC CASSRDRGSSYEQYF
- TRBJ2-3 TRBD2 TRBV11-2 TGTGCCAGCAGCCCAAGGCCCAGCGGGAGGGCCTCAGGGGCAGATACGCAGTATTTT CASSPRPSGRASGADTQYF
once TRBJ1-1 - TRBV30 TGTGCCTGGAGTCCGATTTGGGGGGAAGCTTTCTTT CAWSPIWGEAFF
- TRBJ1-4 - TRBV6-2/TRBV6-3 TGTGCCAGCAGTTACTCGTGGGGGGCGGTCGATGAAAAACTGTTTTTT CASSYSWGAVDEKLFF
- TRBJ1-4 - TRBV5-6 TGTGCCAGCAGCTTGCTGGGACGAAGGGAAAAACTGTTTTTT CASSLLGRREKLFF
- TRBJ2-7 TRBD2 TRBV28 TGTGCCAGCAGTCCAGGGACTAGCGGGAGGAGCGAGCAGTACTTC CASSPGTSGRSEQYF
- TRBJ1-2 TRBD1 TRBV13 TGTGCCAGCAGCTTAAAATTAAGGACAGGGGTGGGCGGCTACACCTTC CASSLKLRTGVGGYTF
- TRBJ1-6 - TRBV7-8 TGTGCCAGCAGCTTGTTGAATAATTCACCCCTCCACTTT CASSLLNNSPLHF
- TRBJ2-3 - TRBV24-1 TGTGCCACCAGTGATGTGGCCTTTAACACAGATACGCAGTATTTT CATSDVAFNTDTQYF
- TRBJ1-2 - TRBV18 TGTGCCAGCTCACCAAGTTCTGGTGCCACCTATGGCTACACCTTC CASSPSSGATYGYTF
- TRBJ1-1 - TRBV12-3/TRBV12-4 TGTGCCAGCAGTTTTACAGGCCAAGGGGCTTTCTTT CASSFTGQGAFF
- TRBJ1-2 - TRBV3-1/TRBV3-2 TGTGCCAGCAGCCAAGAGGCAGCAGGGGAGTATGGCTACACCTTC CASSQEAAGEYGYTF
- TRBJ1-5 - TRBV2 TGTGCCAGCAGCGCAGGGACGGGGAATCAGCCCCAGCATTTT CASSAGTGNQPQHF
- TRBJ2-7 TRBD1 TRBV3-1/TRBV3-2 TGTGCCAGCAGCCCCAGGGGGTCGAAGCCCTACGAGCAGTACTTC CASSPRGSKPYEQYF
- TRBJ2-7 - TRBV6-1 TGTGCCAGCAGTGACCCGGGGACGGGACAACCTAAGTACTTC CASSDPGTGQPKYF
- TRBJ1-1 - TRBV9 TGTGCCAGCAGCGTTTCTGGGACTGAAGCTTTCTTT CASSVSGTEAFF
- TRBJ2-1 TRBD2 TRBV12-5 TGTGCTAGTGGTTTGGGTATCGGACTAGGGTCCAATGAGCAGTTCTTC CASGLGIGLGSNEQFF
- TRBJ2-7 - TRBV12-3/TRBV12-4 TGTGCCAGCAGCTCCTCCGGACGCTACGAGCAGTACTTC CASSSSGRYEQYF
- TRBJ1-1 TRBD1 TRBV10-3 TGTGCCATCAGGGGGACAGGTGAGGGTGGCACTGAAGCTTTCTTT CAIRGTGEGGTEAFF
- TRBJ2-1 - TRBV3-1/TRBV3-2 TGTGCCAGCAGCCAAGAGGGAGCCCGGAATGAGCAGTTCTTC CASSQEGARNEQFF
once TRBJ1-2 - TRBV18 TGTGCCAGCTCACCGGGGGATTGGGGTTACGGCTACACCTTC CASSPGDWGYGYTF
- TRBJ1-1 - TRBV6-5 TGTGCCAGCAGTTACGGGGGTCGGGCTGAAGCTTTCTTT CASSYGGRAEAFF
- TRBJ1-3 TRBD1 TRBV9 TGTGCCAGCGGAGGACAGGGGGTGGGAAACACCATATATTTT CASGGQGVGNTIYF
- TRBJ2-3 TRBD2 TRBV6-7 TGTGCCAGCACCATCCTCCTAGCGGGAGGGCCAAGGAGCACAGATACGCAGTATTTT CASTILLAGGPRSTDTQYF
- TRBJ1-3 - TRBV21-1 TGTGCCAGCGACAGGGACTCTGGAAACACCATATATTTT CASDRDSGNTIYF
- TRBJ1-1 - TRBV5-4 TGTGCCAGCAGCTTGGCTCAGGGGAACACTGAAGCTTTCTTT CASSLAQGNTEAFF
- TRBJ1-2 TRBD1 TRBV6-1 TGTGCCAGCAGTGAAAGCTCAGGGGGTGGTTATGGCTACACCTTC CASSESSGGGYGYTF
once TRBJ1-5 - TRBV3-1/TRBV3-2 TGTGCCAGCAGCCAAGATAGAGGGCAGGGGAATCAGCCCCAGCATTTT CASSQDRGQGNQPQHF
- TRBJ1-2 - TRBV10-2 TGCGCCAGCAGTGAAGGTTCGGGGGCCCCCTATGGCTACACCTTC CASSEGSGAPYGYTF
once TRBJ2-7 TRBD2 TRBV7-6 TGTGCCAGCAGCTTTCTACCTACGAGCGGGACTCCCTACGAGCAGTACTTC CASSFLPTSGTPYEQYF
once TRBJ2-1 - TRBV3-1/TRBV3-2 TGTGCCAGCAGCCTACTAAAAAATTACAATGAGCAGTTCTTC CASSLLKNYNEQFF
- TRBJ2-7 - TRBV7-2 TGTGCCAGCAGCTTAGCACAGGTCTACGAGCAGTACTTC CASSLAQVYEQYF
- TRBJ2-5 TRBD2 TRBV7-2 TGTGCCAGCAGTTCCACACGGGGAGGGGTAAAGAGGCCCCAGTACTTC CASSSTRGGVKRPQYF
- TRBJ2-7 TRBD2 TRBV5-4 TGTGCCAGCAGCTTAATGTCGGGAGGGTTCTACGAGCAGTACTTC CASSLMSGGFYEQYF
- TRBJ2-7 - TRBV6-1 TGTGCCAGCAGTGAATTCTACTACGAGCAGTACTTC CASSEFYYEQYF
- TRBJ2-3 - TRBV5-1 TGCGCCAGCAGCTGGTTGGGTCACATCACAGATACGCAGTATTTT CASSWLGHITDTQYF